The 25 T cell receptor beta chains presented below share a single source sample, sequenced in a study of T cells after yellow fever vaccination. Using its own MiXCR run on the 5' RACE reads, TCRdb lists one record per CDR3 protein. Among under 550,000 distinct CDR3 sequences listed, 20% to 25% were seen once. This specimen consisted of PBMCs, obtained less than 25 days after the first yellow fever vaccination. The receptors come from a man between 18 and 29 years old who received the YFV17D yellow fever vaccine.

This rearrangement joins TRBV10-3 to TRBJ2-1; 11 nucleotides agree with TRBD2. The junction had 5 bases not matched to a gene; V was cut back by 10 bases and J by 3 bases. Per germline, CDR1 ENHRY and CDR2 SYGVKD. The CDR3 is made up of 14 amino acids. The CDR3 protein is CATQLAGDYNEQFF. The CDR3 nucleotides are TGTGCCACCCAACTAGCGGGAGACTACAATGAGCAGTTCTTC.

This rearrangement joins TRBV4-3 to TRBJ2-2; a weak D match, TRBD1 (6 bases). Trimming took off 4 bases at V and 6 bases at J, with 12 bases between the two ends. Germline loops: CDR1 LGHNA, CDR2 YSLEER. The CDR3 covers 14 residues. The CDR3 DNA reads TGCGCCAGCAGCCCAGGGGTGGTGGCCGGGGAGCTGTTTTTT. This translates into CASSPGVVAGELFF.

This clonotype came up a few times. The CDR3 sequence: CASSGNPPVLNTEAFF. The CDR3 region has the DNA TGTGCCAGCAGCGGAAACCCCCCCGTTTTGAACACTGAAGCTTTCTTT. The chain uses TRBV5-5 and TRBJ1-1; D ambiguous. The CDR3 has 16 amino acids. CDR1 SGHKS and CDR2 YYEKEE come from the germline V gene (reference sequence). The V end was cut by 4 bases, the J end by 0 bases, with 16 bases between. The whole variable domain, remainder taken from reference TRBV5-5 and TRBJ1-1, is DAGVTQSPTHLIKTRGQQVTLRCSPISGHKSVSWYQQVLGQGPQFIFQYYEKEERGRGNFPDRFSARQFPNYSSELNVNALLLGDSALYLCASSGNPPVLNTEAFFGQGTRLTVV.

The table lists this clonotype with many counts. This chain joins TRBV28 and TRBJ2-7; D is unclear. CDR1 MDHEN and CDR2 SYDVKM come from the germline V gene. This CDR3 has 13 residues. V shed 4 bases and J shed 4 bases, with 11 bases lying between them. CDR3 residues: CASSSGSPYEQYV. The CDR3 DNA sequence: TGTGCCAGCAGTTCCGGATCACCTTACGAGCAGTACGTC.

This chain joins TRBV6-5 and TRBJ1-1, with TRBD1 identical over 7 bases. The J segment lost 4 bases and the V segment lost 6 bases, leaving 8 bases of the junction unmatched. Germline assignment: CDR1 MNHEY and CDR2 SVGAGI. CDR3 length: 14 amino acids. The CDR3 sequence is CASRLQGMSTEAFF. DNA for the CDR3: TGTGCCAGCAGGTTACAGGGGATGAGCACTGAAGCTTTCTTT.

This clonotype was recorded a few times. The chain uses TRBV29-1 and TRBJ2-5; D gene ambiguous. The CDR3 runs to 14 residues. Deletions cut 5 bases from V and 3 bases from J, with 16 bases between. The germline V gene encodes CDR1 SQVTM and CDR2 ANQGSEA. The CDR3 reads CSVSPRQREETQYF. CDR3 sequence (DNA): TGCAGCGTTTCACCCCGGCAACGAGAAGAGACCCAGTACTTC.

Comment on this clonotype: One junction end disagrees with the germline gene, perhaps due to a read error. The CDR3: CASCSRGTGIF. CDR3 nucleotides: TGTGCCAGCTGCTCCAGGGGGACAGGCATCTTC. This rearrangement joins TRBV6-2 or TRBV6-3 to TRBJ2-7; TRBD1 matches at 8 bases. Germline values: CDR1 MNHEY, CDR2 SVGEGT. This CDR3 region has 11 residues.

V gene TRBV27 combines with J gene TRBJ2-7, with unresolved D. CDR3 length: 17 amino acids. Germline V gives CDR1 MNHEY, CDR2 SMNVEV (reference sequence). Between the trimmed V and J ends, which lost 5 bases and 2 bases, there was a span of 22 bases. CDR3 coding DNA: TGTGCCAGCAGTCCCTATACCCCGGCCGTTGGGGCCTACGAGCAGTACTTC. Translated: CASSPYTPAVGAYEQYF.

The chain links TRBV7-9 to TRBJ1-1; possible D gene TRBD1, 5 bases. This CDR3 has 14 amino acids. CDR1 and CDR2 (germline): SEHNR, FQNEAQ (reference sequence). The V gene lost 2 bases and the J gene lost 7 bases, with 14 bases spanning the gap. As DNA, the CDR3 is TGTGCCAGCAGCTTATACGGGGGAACAAGTGAAGCTTTCTTT. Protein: CASSLYGGTSEAFF.

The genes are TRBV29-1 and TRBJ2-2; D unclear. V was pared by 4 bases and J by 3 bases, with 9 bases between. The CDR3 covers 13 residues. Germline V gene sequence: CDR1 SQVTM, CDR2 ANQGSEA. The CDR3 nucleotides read TGCAGCGTTGGCAAGGGCGACACCGGGGAGCTGTTTTTT. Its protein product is CSVGKGDTGELFF.

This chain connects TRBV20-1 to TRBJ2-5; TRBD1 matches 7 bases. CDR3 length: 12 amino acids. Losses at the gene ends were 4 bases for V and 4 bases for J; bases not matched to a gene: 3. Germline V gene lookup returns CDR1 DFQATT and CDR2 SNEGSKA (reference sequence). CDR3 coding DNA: TGCAGTGCTACGAACAGGGGAGAGACCCAGTACTTC. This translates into CSATNRGETQYF.

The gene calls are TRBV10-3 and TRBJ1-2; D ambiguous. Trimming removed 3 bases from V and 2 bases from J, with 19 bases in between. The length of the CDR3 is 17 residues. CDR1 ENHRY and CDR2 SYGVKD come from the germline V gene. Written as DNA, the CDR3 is TGTGCCATCAGTGACGGTCCGACCGAACAACTGAACTATGGCTACACCTTC. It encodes CAISDGPTEQLNYGYTF.

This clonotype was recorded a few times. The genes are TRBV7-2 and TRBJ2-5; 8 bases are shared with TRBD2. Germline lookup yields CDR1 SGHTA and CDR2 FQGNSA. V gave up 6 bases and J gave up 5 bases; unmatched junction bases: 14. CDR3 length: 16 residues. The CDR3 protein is CASSGGVSGVVETQYF. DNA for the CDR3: TGTGCCAGCAGTGGGGGGGTTAGCGGGGTTGTGGAGACCCAGTACTTC.

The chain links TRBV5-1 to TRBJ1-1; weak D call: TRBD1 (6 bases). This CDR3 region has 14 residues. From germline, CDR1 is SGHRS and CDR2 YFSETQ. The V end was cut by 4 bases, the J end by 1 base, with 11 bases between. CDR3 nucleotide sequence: TGCGCCAGCAGCACAATGACAGGGAACACTGAAGCTTTCTTT. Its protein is CASSTMTGNTEAFF.

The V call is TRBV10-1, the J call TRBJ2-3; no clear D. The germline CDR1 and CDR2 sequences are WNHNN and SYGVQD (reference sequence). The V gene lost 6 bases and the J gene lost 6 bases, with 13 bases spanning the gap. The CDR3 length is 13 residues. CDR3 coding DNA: TGCGCCAGCAGGGACGCAGGTGCGGATACGCAGTATTTT. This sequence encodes CASRDAGADTQYF.

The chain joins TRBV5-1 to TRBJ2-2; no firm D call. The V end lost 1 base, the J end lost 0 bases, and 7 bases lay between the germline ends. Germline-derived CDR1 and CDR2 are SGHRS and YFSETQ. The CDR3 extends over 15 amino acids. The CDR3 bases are TGCGCCAGCAGCTTGACGCTAGCGAACACCGGGGAGCTGTTTTTT. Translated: CASSLTLANTGELFF.

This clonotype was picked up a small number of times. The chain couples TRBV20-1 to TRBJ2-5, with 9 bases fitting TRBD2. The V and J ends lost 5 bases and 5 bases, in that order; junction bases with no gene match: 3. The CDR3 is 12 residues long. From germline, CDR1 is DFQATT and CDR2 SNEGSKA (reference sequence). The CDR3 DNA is TGCAGTGCTGGAGGACTAGCGGAGACCCAGTACTTC. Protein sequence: CSAGGLAETQYF.

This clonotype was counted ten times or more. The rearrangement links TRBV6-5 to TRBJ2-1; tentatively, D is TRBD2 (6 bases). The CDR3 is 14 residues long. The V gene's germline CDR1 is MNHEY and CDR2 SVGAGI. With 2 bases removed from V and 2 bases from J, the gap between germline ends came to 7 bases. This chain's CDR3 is CASSYSGPYNEQFF. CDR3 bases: TGTGCCAGCAGTTACAGCGGGCCCTACAATGAGCAGTTCTTC.

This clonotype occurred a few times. The CDR3 nucleotides read TGTGCCAGCCTAGCCGGCGGGGCAATGAACACCGGGGAGCTGTTTTTT. Protein product: CASLAGGAMNTGELFF. The chain combines TRBV3-1 with TRBJ2-2, with a weak D call TRBD2 (6 bases). Germline V gene lookup returns CDR1 LGHDT and CDR2 YNNKEL (reference sequence). The CDR3 runs to 16 residues. Deletions cut 8 bases from V and 1 base from J, with 17 bases between.

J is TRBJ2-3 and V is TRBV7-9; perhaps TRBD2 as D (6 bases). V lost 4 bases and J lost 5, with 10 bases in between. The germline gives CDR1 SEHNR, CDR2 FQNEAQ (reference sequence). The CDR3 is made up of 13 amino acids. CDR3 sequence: CASSWTTGDTQYF. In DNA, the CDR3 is TGTGCCAGCAGCTGGACTACGGGAGATACGCAGTATTTT.

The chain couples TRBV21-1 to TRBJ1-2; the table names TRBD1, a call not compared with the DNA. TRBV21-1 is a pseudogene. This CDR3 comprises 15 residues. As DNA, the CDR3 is TGTGCCAGCAGCAAACGAGGGGGGACAGGGGTCGGCTACACCTTC. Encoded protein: CASSKRGGTGVGYTF.

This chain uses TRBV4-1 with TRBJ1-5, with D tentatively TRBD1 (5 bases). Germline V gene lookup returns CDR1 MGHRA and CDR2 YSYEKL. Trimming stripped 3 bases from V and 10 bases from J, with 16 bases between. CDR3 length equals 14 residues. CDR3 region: CASSHSEQGDPQHF. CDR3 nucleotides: TGCGCCAGCAGCCACTCTGAACAAGGGGACCCCCAGCATTTT.

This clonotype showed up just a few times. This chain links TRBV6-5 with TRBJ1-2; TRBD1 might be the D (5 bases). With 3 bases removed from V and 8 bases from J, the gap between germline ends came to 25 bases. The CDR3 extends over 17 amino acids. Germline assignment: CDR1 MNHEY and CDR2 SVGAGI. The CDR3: CASSYLLQDMRTGGYTF. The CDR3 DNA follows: TGTGCCAGCAGTTATCTCCTCCAGGACATGCGGACTGGAGGCTACACCTTC.

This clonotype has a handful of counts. The CDR3 loop is CASSPSHDEQYF. CDR3 DNA: TGTGCCAGCTCACCCTCACATGATGAGCAGTACTTC. This chain uses TRBV18 with TRBJ2-7; D unresolved. V shed 3 bases and J shed 7 bases, with 10 bases lying between them. CDR3 length equals 12 residues. Germline V CDR1 and CDR2: KGHSH, LQKENI. Supplemented by reference TRBV18 and TRBJ2-7, the full variable domain reads NAGVMQNPRHLVRRRGQEARLRCSPMKGHSHVYWYRQLPEEGLKFMVYLQKENIIDESGMPKERFSAEFPKEGPSILRIQQVVRGDSAAYFCASSPSHDEQYFGPGTRLTVT.

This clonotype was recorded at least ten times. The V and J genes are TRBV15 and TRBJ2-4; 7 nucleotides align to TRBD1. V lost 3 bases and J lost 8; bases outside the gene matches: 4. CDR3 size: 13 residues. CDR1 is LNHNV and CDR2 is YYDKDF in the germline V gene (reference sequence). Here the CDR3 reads CATSRDRSDIQYF. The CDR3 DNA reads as TGTGCCACCAGCAGGGACAGGTCTGACATTCAGTACTTC.